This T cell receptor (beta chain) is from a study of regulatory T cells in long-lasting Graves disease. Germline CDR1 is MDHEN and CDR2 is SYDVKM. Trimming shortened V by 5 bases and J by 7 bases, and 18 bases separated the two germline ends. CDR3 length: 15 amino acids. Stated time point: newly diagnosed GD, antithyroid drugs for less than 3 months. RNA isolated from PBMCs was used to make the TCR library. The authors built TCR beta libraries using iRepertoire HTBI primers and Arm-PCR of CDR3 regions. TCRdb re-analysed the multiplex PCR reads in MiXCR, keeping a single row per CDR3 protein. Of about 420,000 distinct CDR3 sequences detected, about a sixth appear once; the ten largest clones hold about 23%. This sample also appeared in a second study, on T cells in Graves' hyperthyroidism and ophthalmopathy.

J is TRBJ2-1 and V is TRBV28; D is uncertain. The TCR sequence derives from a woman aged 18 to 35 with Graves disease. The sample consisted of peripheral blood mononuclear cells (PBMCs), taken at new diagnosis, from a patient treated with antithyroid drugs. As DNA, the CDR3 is TGTGCCAGCAGTAGGCTATGGGCTAGTAATAATGAGCAGTTCTTC. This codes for CASSRLWASNNEQFF.